This record covers a single TCR beta chain. TCRdb keeps only in-frame clones here, not all; method: immunoSEQ multiplex PCR. The repertoire has 150,000 to 200,000 clones, roughly 76% of them found once; the top ten carry just over 8.5%. This sample is drawn from a study of blood T cell repertoires in COVID-19. Background on the study: Both acute and convalescent COVID-19 samples were obtained from the United States, Italy and Spain.

The TCR was taken from a woman in her 50s with active or convalescent COVID-19. Sequencing was performed on peripheral blood.

As DNA, the CDR3 is TGTGCCAGCACGACGGACTACTATGGCTACACCTTC. Translation gives CASTTDYYGYTF. V is TRBV5-6 and J is TRBJ1-2; D is uncertain. V gave up 6 bases and J gave up 3 bases, with 9 bases separating them. The germline V gene encodes CDR1 SGHDT and CDR2 YYEEEE. The CDR3 runs to 12 residues.